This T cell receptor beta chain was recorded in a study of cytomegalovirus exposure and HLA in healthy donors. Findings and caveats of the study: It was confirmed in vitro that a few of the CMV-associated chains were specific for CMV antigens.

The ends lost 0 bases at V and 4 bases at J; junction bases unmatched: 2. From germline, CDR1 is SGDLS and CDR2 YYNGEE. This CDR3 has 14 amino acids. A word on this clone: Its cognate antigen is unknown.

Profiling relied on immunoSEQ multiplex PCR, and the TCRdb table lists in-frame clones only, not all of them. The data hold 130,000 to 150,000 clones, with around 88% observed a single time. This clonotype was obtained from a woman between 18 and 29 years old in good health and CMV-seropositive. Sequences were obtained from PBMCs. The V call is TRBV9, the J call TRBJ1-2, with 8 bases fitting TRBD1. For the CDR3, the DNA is TGTGCCAGCAGCGTAGACAGGGGGGGCTATGGCTACACCTTC. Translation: CASSVDRGGYGYTF.